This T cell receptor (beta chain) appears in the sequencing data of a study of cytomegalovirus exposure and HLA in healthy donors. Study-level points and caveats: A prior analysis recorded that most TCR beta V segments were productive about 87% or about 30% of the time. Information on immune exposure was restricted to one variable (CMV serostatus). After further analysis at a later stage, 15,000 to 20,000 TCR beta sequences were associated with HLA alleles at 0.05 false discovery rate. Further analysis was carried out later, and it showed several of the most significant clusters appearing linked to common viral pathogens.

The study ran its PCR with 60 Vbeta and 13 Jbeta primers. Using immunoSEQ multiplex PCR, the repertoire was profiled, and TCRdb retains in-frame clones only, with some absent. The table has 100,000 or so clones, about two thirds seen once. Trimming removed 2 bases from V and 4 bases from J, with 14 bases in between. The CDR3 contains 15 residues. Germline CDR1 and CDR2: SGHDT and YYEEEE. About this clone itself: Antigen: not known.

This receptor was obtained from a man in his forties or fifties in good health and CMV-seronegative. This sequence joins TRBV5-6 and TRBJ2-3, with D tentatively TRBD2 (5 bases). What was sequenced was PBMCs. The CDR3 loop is CASSLGGPGADTQYF. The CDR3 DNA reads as TGTGCCAGCAGCTTAGGTGGCCCCGGGGCAGATACGCAGTATTTT. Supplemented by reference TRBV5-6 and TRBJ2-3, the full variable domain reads DAGVTQSPTHLIKTRGQQVTLRCSPKSGHDTVSWYQQALGQGPQFIFQYYEEEERQRGNFPDRFSGHQFPNYSSELNVNALLLGDSALYLCASSLGGPGADTQYFGPGTRLTVL.